Described below is a single T cell receptor beta chain sequence and its context. The data originate from a study of shared clonotypes between healthy human individuals. Both subsets, CD45RA+ naive and CD45RA-negative memory, were split from the CD4+ cells. The CDR3 loop spans 17 amino acids. Looked up from germline, CDR1 is MGHRA and CDR2 is YSYEKL. J was trimmed by 2 bases and V by 3 bases; bases with no gene match: 6. Produced via immunoSEQ multiplex PCR; TCRdb's table is partial and in-frame only. The sample lists millions of clones; 90% to 95% were seen once. V usage is TRBV4-1 and J usage is TRBJ2-3; 12 nucleotides match TRBD2. The receptor comes from a man younger than 35 in good health. The sequenced sample consisted of naive CD4+ T cells sorted from blood. The subset denotes: CD45RA+ positively selected. The CDR3 DNA is TGCGCCAGCAGCCAGACTAGCGGGGGAGTGGACACAGATACGCAGTATTTT. Translation gives CASSQTSGGVDTDTQYF.